This T cell receptor (beta chain) came from a study of identical twins. There are 14 residues in the CDR3. Per the germline V gene, CDR1 is SSHAT and CDR2 is FNYEAQ (reference sequence). TCRdb passed the 5' RACE reads through MiXCR, listing each CDR3 protein once. The profile covers approximately 260,000 distinct CDR3 sequences, with 11% to 15% appearing a single time and about 9% taken by the ten largest. For this clonotype: A junction boundary mismatches the germline segment, possibly from a read error.

Sequencing was done on a sample of memory (CD45RO+) T cells sorted from blood. This chain joins TRBV7-7 and TRBJ2-1; D is perhaps TRBD2 (5 bases). The TCR originated in a woman under 30 in good health. CDR3 sequence reads: CASSYSEGINEQFF. The CDR3 region has the DNA TGTGCTAGCAGCTATTCCGAGGGAATCAATGAGCAGTTCTTC. Looking up the rest from reference TRBV7-7 and TRBJ2-1 gives the full variable domain: GAGVSQSPRYKVTKRGQDVTLRCDPISSHATLYWYQQALGQGPEFLTYFNYEAQPDKSGLPSDRFSAERPEGSISTLTIQRTEQRDSAMYRCASSYSEGINEQFFGPGTRLTVL.